Below, 2 T cell receptor beta chains from the same sample are listed, as sequenced in a study of blood T cell repertoires in COVID-19. Here immunoSEQ multiplex PCR was the method, and the copy in TCRdb shows in-frame clones only, minus some. The table includes around 100,000 clones, over 70% detected once. Sequenced input: peripheral blood. These receptors originate from a man aged 45 to 65 with acute or convalescent COVID-19.

The chain combines TRBV19 with TRBJ2-3, with TRBD2 identical over 12 bases. V gave up 5 bases and J gave up 0 bases; unmatched junction bases: 12. This CDR3 region has 19 residues. Per germline, CDR1 LNHDA and CDR2 SQIVND (reference sequence). The CDR3 loop is CASSGSTSGGHPSTDTQYF. As DNA, the CDR3 is TGTGCCAGTAGTGGGAGTACTAGCGGGGGGCATCCCAGCACAGATACGCAGTATTTT.

This rearrangement joins TRBV7-9 to TRBJ1-2, with D maybe TRBD1 (6 bases). The CDR3 covers 13 residues. The V and J ends lost 1 base and 11 bases respectively, with 14 bases between them. Germline assignment: CDR1 SEHNR and CDR2 FQNEAQ (reference sequence). The CDR3 is CASSLVAGASYTF. DNA of the CDR3: TGTGCCAGCAGCTTAGTGGCAGGGGCGAGTTACACCTTC.